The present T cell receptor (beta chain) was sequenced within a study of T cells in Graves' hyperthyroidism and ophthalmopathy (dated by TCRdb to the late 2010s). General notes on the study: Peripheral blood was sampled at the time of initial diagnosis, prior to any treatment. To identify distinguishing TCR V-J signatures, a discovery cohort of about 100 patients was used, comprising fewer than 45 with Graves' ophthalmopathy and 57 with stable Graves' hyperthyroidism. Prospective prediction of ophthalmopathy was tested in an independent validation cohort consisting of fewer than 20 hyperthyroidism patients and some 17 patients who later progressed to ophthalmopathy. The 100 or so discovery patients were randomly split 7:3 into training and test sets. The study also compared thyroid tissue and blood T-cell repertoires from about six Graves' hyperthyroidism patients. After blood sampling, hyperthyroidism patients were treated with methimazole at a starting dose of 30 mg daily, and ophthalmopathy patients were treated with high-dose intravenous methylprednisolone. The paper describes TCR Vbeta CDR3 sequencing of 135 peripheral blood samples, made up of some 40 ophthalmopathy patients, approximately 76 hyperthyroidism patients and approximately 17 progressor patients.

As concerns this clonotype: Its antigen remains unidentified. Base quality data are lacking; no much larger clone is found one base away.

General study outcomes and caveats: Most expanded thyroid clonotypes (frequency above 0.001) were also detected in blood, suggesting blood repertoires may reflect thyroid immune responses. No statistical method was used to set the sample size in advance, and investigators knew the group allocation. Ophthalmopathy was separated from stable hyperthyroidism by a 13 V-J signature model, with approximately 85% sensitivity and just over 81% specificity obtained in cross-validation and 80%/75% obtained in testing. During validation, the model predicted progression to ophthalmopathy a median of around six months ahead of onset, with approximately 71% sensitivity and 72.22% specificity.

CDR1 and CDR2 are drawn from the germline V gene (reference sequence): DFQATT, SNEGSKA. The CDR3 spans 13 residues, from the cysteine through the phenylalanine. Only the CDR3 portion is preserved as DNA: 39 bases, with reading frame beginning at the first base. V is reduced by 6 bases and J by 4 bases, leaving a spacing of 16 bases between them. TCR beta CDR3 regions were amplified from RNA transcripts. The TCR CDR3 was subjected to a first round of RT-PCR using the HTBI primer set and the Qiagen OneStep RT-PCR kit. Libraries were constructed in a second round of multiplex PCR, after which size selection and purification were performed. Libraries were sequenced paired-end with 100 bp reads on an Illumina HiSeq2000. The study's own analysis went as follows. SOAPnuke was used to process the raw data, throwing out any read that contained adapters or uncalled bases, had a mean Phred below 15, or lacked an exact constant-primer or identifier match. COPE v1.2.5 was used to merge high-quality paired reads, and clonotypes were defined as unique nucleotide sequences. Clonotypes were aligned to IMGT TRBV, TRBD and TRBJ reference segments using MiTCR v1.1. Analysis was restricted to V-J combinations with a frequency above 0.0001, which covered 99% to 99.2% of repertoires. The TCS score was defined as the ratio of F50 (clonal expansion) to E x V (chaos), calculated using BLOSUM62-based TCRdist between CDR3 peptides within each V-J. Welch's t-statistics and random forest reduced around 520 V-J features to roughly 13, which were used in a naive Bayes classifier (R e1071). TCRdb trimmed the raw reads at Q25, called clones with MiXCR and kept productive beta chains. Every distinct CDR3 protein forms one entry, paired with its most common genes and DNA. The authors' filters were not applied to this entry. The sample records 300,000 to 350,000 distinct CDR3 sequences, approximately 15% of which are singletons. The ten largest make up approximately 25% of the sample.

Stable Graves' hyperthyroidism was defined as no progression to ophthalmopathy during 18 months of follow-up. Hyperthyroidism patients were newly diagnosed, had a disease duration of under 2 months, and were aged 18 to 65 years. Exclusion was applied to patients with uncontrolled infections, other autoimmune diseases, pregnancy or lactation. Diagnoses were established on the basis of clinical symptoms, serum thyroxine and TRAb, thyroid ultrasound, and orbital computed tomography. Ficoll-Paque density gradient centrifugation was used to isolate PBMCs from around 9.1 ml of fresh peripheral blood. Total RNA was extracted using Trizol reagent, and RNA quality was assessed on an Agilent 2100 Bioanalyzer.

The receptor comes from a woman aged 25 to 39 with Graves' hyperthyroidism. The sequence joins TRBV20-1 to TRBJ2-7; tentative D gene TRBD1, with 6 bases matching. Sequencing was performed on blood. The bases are TGCAGTGCCCGTCAGGGGCTGGAGTACGAGCAGTACTTC. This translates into CSARQGLEYEQYF.